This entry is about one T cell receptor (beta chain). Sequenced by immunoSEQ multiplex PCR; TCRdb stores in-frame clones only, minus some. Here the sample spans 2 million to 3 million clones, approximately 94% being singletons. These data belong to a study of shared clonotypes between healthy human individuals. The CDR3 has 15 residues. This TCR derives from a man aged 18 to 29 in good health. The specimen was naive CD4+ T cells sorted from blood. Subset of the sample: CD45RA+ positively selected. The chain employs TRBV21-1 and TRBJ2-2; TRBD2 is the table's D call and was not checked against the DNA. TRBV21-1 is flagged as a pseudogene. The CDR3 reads CASSAPGRVTGELFF. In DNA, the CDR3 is TGTGCCAGCAGCGCTCCGGGAAGGGTTACCGGGGAGCTGTTTTTT.